The entry below gives a single T cell receptor beta chain sequence along with its context. The target antigen is unknown. The data were taken from a study of PD-1 blockade in classical Hodgkin lymphoma. Each of the patients experienced relapse following autologous stem cell transplantation, and their brentuximab vedotin exposure differed. Complete response, partial response or progressive disease was recorded as best response. Study-level findings and limits: Those achieving complete response showed baseline diversity like newly diagnosed patients. The origin of the repertoire differences remains undefined, with disease activity or prior therapy as possible causes. By C4D1, CD4+ diversity increased significantly, especially in complete responders.

This CDR3 contains 18 residues. The V gene's germline CDR1 is SGHRS and CDR2 YFSETQ. The V and J ends lost 0 bases and 6 bases, in that order; junction bases with no gene match: 10. Sequencing used immunoSEQ multiplex PCR; TCRdb keeps in-frame clones, though not all of them. The table records about 110,000 clones, about nine tenths of them present only once. The starting material was peripheral blood mononuclear cells (PBMCs), obtained before the second cycle of nivolumab. J is TRBJ2-1 and V is TRBV5-1; 12 bases map to TRBD2. This clonotype was obtained from a human donor with classical Hodgkin lymphoma. CDR3 residues: CASSLETLAGGPVNEQFF. DNA for the CDR3: TGCGCCAGCAGCTTGGAGACGCTAGCGGGAGGGCCAGTCAATGAGCAGTTCTTC. The full variable domain, with the rest looked up from reference TRBV5-1 and TRBJ2-1, is KAGVTQTPRYLIKTRGQQVTLSCSPISGHRSVSWYQQTPGQGLQFLFEYFSETQRNKGNFPGRFSGRQFSNSRSEMNVSTLELGDSALYLCASSLETLAGGPVNEQFFGPGTRLTVL.